One sample yielded the 32 T cell receptor beta chains listed below, sequenced in a study of T cell clonotyping in hematopoietic cell transplantation. Repertoires were generated with immunoSEQ multiplex PCR, while TCRdb's copy carries only in-frame clones and drops some. The sample yields some 5,000 clones, roughly four fifths seen once. This specimen consisted of peripheral blood mononuclear cells, obtained 100 days after allogeneic stem cell transplant. Receptors originate from a male patient over 55 who had an allogeneic stem cell transplant, so T cells may come from the graft donor. Some clones in this sample may be carry-over from other donors' samples.

The genes are TRBV27 and TRBJ2-6; 7 nucleotides line up with TRBD1. The CDR3 covers 20 residues. Germline V gives CDR1 MNHEY, CDR2 SMNVEV (reference sequence). Germline trimming cut 5 bases from V and 0 bases from J; bases unmatched to any gene: 16. The DNA of the CDR3 is TGTGCCAGCAGTAAATCCTCTTACCGACAGGGTGGCTCTGGGGCCAACGTCCTGACTTTC. Encoded protein: CASSKSSYRQGGSGANVLTF.

The gene calls are TRBV4-3 and TRBJ1-2, with D hard to call. Trimming left V 1 base short and J 7 bases short, with 13 bases between. Germline-derived CDR1 and CDR2 are LGHNA and YSLEER. This CDR3 has 14 residues. The CDR3 protein is CASSQAAGSGGYTF. The DNA for the CDR3 is TGCGCCAGCAGCCAAGCGGCCGGGAGCGGTGGCTACACCTTC.

This clone has just one count. The rearrangement links TRBV7-9 to TRBJ1-4; 8 bases fit TRBD1. This CDR3 region has 15 residues. V was pared by 3 bases and J by 8 bases, with 8 bases of the junction left unmatched. CDR1 and CDR2 (germline): SEHNR, FQNEAQ (reference sequence). The CDR3 protein is CASSLIGQGSEKLFF. Here the CDR3 DNA reads TGTGCCAGCAGCTTGATCGGACAGGGCAGCGAAAAACTGTTTTTT. Variable domain in full (rest from reference TRBV7-9 and TRBJ1-4): DTGVSQNPRHKITKRGQNVTFRCDPISEHNRLYWYRQTLGQGPEFLTYFQNEAQLEKSRLLSDRFSAERPKGSFSTLEIQRTEQGDSAMYLCASSLIGQGSEKLFFGSGTQLSVL.

The chain couples TRBV7-9 to TRBJ2-1, with D maybe TRBD1 (6 bases). Trimming shortened V by 5 bases and J by 4 bases, and 12 bases separated the two germline ends. CDR1 SEHNR and CDR2 FQNEAQ come from the germline V gene (reference sequence). The CDR3 extends over 14 amino acids. In DNA, the CDR3 is TGTGCCAGCAGCCTCGGACAGTTTTACAATGAGCAGTTCTTC. Translated: CASSLGQFYNEQFF. The full variable domain, completed using reference TRBV7-9 and TRBJ2-1, is DTGVSQNPRHKITKRGQNVTFRCDPISEHNRLYWYRQTLGQGPEFLTYFQNEAQLEKSRLLSDRFSAERPKGSFSTLEIQRTEQGDSAMYLCASSLGQFYNEQFFGPGTRLTVL.

The chain recombines TRBV5-1 with TRBJ2-3; D remains ambiguous. CDR3 size: 12 residues. Trimming pared 0 bases from V and 3 bases from J, leaving 2 bases between. Germline V lookup: CDR1 SGHRS, CDR2 YFSETQ. The DNA of the CDR3 is TGCGCCAGCAGCTTGGAGACAGATACGCAGTATTTT. The encoded protein is CASSLETDTQYF.

V gene TRBV5-8 combines with J gene TRBJ2-7; D gene ambiguous. The V gene lost 4 bases and the J gene lost 3 bases, with 8 bases spanning the gap. The V gene's germline CDR1 is SGHTS and CDR2 YDEGEE. The CDR3 totals 12 residues. CDR3 amino acids: CASSATSYEQYF. For the CDR3, the DNA is TGTGCCAGCAGCGCGACCAGCTACGAGCAGTACTTC.

V and J are TRBV5-1 and TRBJ2-1; TRBD1 agrees at 8 bases. The CDR3 length is 15 residues. The germline gives CDR1 SGHRS, CDR2 YFSETQ. With V trimmed by 0 bases and J by 4 bases, 3 bases remained unmatched. The CDR3 loop is CASSLGTGPYNEQFF. For the CDR3, the DNA is TGCGCCAGCAGCTTGGGGACAGGGCCTTACAATGAGCAGTTCTTC.

This clone was seen only once. J is TRBJ2-5 and V is TRBV13, with TRBD1 matching 8 bases. With V trimmed by 5 bases and J by 5 bases, 7 bases remained unmatched. Looked up from germline, CDR1 is PRHDT and CDR2 is FYEKMQ (reference sequence). The CDR3 covers 14 residues. The CDR3 protein is CASSPWTGTETQYF. For the CDR3, the DNA is TGTGCCAGCAGCCCCTGGACAGGGACGGAGACCCAGTACTTC.

The V and J genes are TRBV29-1 and TRBJ2-4; TRBD2 matches at 12 bases. There are 15 residues in the CDR3. Trimming removed 6 bases from V and 9 bases from J; junction bases left unmatched: 12. From germline, CDR1 is SQVTM and CDR2 ANQGSEA. The CDR3, as DNA: TGCAGCGTGGTACAACTAGCGGGAGGAGGAGGCATTCAGTACTTC. Translation gives CSVVQLAGGGGIQYF. The full variable domain, its missing parts supplied by reference TRBV29-1 and TRBJ2-4, is SAVISQKPSRDICQRGTSLTIQCQVDSQVTMMFWYRQQPGQSLTLIATANQGSEATYESGFVIDKFPISRPNLTFSTLTVSNMSPEDSSIYLCSVVQLAGGGGIQYFGAGTRLSVL.

The V call is TRBV28, the J call TRBJ1-1; D may be TRBD1 (6 bases). CDR3 size: 15 residues. Germline V gene lookup returns CDR1 MDHEN and CDR2 SYDVKM. V lost 4 bases to trimming and J lost 0 bases, with 12 bases between them. Here the CDR3 DNA reads TGTGCCAGCAGTTCCCCAGGGGAGATGAACACTGAAGCTTTCTTT. Protein sequence: CASSSPGEMNTEAFF.

This clone was counted only a few times. DNA for the CDR3: TGTGCCAGCAGTCCACTTGGGGGGCCTATTAGCAATCAGCCCCAGCATTTT. The encoded protein is CASSPLGGPISNQPQHF. The V call is TRBV27, the J call TRBJ1-5; tentative D call: TRBD1 (6 bases). The germline CDR1 and CDR2 sequences are MNHEY and SMNVEV (reference sequence). Trimming took 5 bases from V and 0 from J, leaving 17 bases between them. The CDR3 covers 17 residues.

The chain recombines TRBV10-1 with TRBJ2-5; tentatively, D is TRBD2 (5 bases). Germline V gene data show CDR1 as WNHNN and CDR2 as SYGVQD (reference sequence). The CDR3 covers 12 residues. The germline V and J ends were trimmed by 8 bases and 2 bases, with 9 bases remaining between them. CDR3 protein: CASGSGQETQYF. The CDR3 nucleotides are TGCGCCAGCGGGAGCGGACAAGAGACCCAGTACTTC.

This chain connects TRBV6-5 to TRBJ2-7, with unresolved D. V lost 1 base to trimming and J lost 1 base, with 8 bases between them. The CDR3 is made up of 14 amino acids. CDR1 and CDR2 (germline): MNHEY, SVGAGI. CDR3 bases: TGTGCCAGCAGTTACTATGGGGAATCCTACGAGCAGTACTTC. This gives the protein CASSYYGESYEQYF.

The chain has TRBV18 and TRBJ1-4; D gene uncertain. This CDR3 contains 13 residues. Germline CDR1 and CDR2: KGHSH and LQKENI. Trimming shortened V by 2 bases and J by 4 bases, and 5 bases separated the two germline ends. The CDR3 spells CASSPGGNEKLFF. In nucleotides, the CDR3 is TGTGCCAGCTCACCAGGCGGTAATGAAAAACTGTTTTTT. Full variable domain (missing parts from reference TRBV18 and TRBJ1-4): NAGVMQNPRHLVRRRGQEARLRCSPMKGHSHVYWYRQLPEEGLKFMVYLQKENIIDESGMPKERFSAEFPKEGPSILRIQQVVRGDSAAYFCASSPGGNEKLFFGSGTQLSVL.

This clone came up a few times. The V call is TRBV7-9, the J call TRBJ2-1; TRBD1 agrees at 7 bases. CDR1 and CDR2 from the germline V gene are SEHNR and FQNEAQ (reference sequence). Trimming at V came to 5 bases and at J to 5 bases, leaving 6 bases not matched to a gene. The CDR3 extends over 14 amino acids. CDR3 nucleotides: TGTGCCAGCAGCCCTAGGACAGGAGACAATGAGCAGTTCTTC. Translating it yields CASSPRTGDNEQFF.

The J gene is TRBJ2-5, the V gene TRBV19; the match to TRBD1 covers 10 bases. The CDR3 runs 14 residues. The V and J ends lost 3 bases and 7 bases, in that order; junction bases with no gene match: 5. Germline CDR1 LNHDA, CDR2 SQIVND (reference sequence). DNA of the CDR3: TGTGCCAGTAGTATTCTCGGACAGGGGGGGACCCAGTACTTC. Translated, it gives CASSILGQGGTQYF.

In this sample, this clone turned up a few times. In nucleotides, the CDR3 is TGTGCCACCAGCGTGACTAGCGGGAGGGCCTCCGATGAGCAGTTCTTC. Translation gives CATSVTSGRASDEQFF. V and J are TRBV15 and TRBJ2-1; 14 positions agree with TRBD2. CDR1 is LNHNV and CDR2 is YYDKDF in the germline V gene (reference sequence). Trimming removed 5 bases from V and 8 bases from J; junction bases left unmatched: 8. This CDR3 contains 16 residues.

This clone came up once. The rearrangement uses TRBV2 and TRBJ2-1; TRBD1 is a possible D gene (5 bases). The V and J ends lost 7 bases and 6 bases respectively, with 16 bases between them. The CDR3 spans 14 residues. Germline CDR1 reads SNHLY; CDR2 reads FYNNEI. The CDR3 loop is CASTPLRATNEQFF. The CDR3 DNA sequence: TGTGCCAGCACCCCACTCAGGGCGACCAATGAGCAGTTCTTC.

There are a few counts of this clone. This chain links TRBV7-2 with TRBJ2-7; 14 nucleotides agree with TRBD2. Trimming at V came to 3 bases and at J to 3 bases, leaving 10 bases not matched to a gene. The germline V gene has CDR1 SGHTA and CDR2 FQGNSA. The length of the CDR3 is 18 residues. DNA for the CDR3: TGTGCCAGCAGCTTGCCGCGACTAGCGGGAGGGAATAACTACGAGCAGTACTTC. Translating gives CASSLPRLAGGNNYEQYF.

This clone was found once. This chain links TRBV27 with TRBJ2-1; a possible D gene is TRBD1 (6 bases). V lost 3 bases and J lost 5, with 14 bases in between. The CDR3 runs to 15 residues. Germline CDR1 reads MNHEY; CDR2 reads SMNVEV (reference sequence). CDR3 bases: TGTGCCAGCAGTTTTGGACAGCAGCTCGACAATGAGCAGTTCTTC. Translated: CASSFGQQLDNEQFF.

The chain combines TRBV7-9 with TRBJ1-6, with D uncertain. The V end was cut by 4 bases, the J end by 5 bases, with 9 bases between. Germline V gives CDR1 SEHNR, CDR2 FQNEAQ (reference sequence). The CDR3 totals 14 residues. CDR3 sequence: CASSSRTNNSPLHF. In nucleotides, the CDR3 is TGTGCCAGCAGCTCACGGACGAATAATTCACCCCTCCACTTT.

The DNA for the CDR3 is TGTGCCAGCAGTTTATCCAGAGACTATGGCTACACCTTC. Translation gives CASSLSRDYGYTF. The rearrangement uses TRBV6-5 and TRBJ1-2; D not resolved. V was cut by 4 bases and J by 3 bases, with 9 bases left in between. CDR3 length: 13 amino acids. Per germline, CDR1 MNHEY and CDR2 SVGAGI.

In this sample, this clone turned up once. The CDR3 nucleotides are TGTGCCAGCAGCGACAGGGGGCTGACCCAGTACTTC. This encodes CASSDRGLTQYF. This chain links TRBV7-2 with TRBJ2-5; 10 nucleotides line up with TRBD1. Germline loops: CDR1 SGHTA, CDR2 FQGNSA. The CDR3 spans 12 residues. With 5 bases clipped from V and 7 bases from J, the junction kept 1 base outside the gene matches.

The chain links TRBV15 to TRBJ1-1, with D uncertain. Trimming stripped 9 bases from V and 5 bases from J, with 13 bases between. Germline CDR1 is LNHNV and CDR2 is YYDKDF (reference sequence). The CDR3 has 12 amino acids. The CDR3 protein is CATTHGKTEAFF. In nucleotides, the CDR3 is TGTGCCACTACCCATGGAAAAACTGAAGCTTTCTTT.

The chain couples TRBV30 to TRBJ1-1; D might be TRBD1 (6 bases). CDR3 length equals 12 residues. Trimming left V 5 bases short and J 2 bases short, with 9 bases between. CDR1 and CDR2 (germline): GTSNPN, SVGIG (reference sequence). CDR3 amino acids: CAWARGNTEAFF. Written as DNA, the CDR3 is TGTGCCTGGGCCAGGGGCAACACTGAAGCTTTCTTT.

This chain uses TRBV4-1 with TRBJ1-4; D not certain. There are 14 residues in the CDR3. Trimming removed 0 bases from V and 8 bases from J, with 10 bases in between. Germline CDR1 is MGHRA and CDR2 is YSYEKL. CDR3 amino acids: CASSQDKGREKLFF. The DNA of the CDR3 is TGCGCCAGCAGCCAAGACAAGGGCCGGGAAAAACTGTTTTTT.

The V gene is TRBV10-3, the J gene TRBJ1-2; D is ambiguous. CDR1 is ENHRY, CDR2 SYGVKD, per germline. The V gene lost 10 bases and the J gene lost 3 bases, with 6 bases spanning the gap. CDR3 length: 10 amino acids. For the CDR3, the DNA is TGTGCCACGGCCGACTATGGCTACACCTTC. Its translation is CATADYGYTF.

This clone was counted a few times. V gene TRBV9 combines with J gene TRBJ2-7; TRBD1 matches 8 bases. V lost 8 bases, J lost 1 base, and 2 bases stayed unmatched. CDR1 SGDLS and CDR2 YYNGEE come from the germline V gene. The CDR3 is 12 amino acids. CDR3 bases: TGTGCCAGTGGACAGGGATCCTACGAGCAGTACTTC. Protein sequence: CASGQGSYEQYF.

This clone was seen more than once but under ten times. V is TRBV11-1 and J is TRBJ2-2; 9 bases match TRBD1. Germline V gives CDR1 SGHAT, CDR2 FQDESV (reference sequence). The CDR3 is 16 amino acids. J gave up 4 bases and V 5 bases, and 8 bases lay outside the gene matches. The DNA of the CDR3 is TGTGCCAGCAGCCCTCCTGCGGGACAGGGCACCGGGGAGCTGTTTTTT. Protein: CASSPPAGQGTGELFF. Supplemented by reference TRBV11-1 and TRBJ2-2, the full variable domain reads EAEVAQSPRYKITEKSQAVAFWCDPISGHATLYWYRQILGQGPELLVQFQDESVVDDSQLPKDRFSAERLKGVDSTLKIQPAELGDSAMYLCASSPPAGQGTGELFFGEGSRLTVL.

The chain employs TRBV5-1 and TRBJ2-2; 15 bases line up with TRBD2. The CDR3 spans 15 residues. Unmatched junction bases numbered 4, after V lost 7 bases and J lost 6 bases. CDR1 and CDR2 from the germline V gene are SGHRS and YFSETQ. The CDR3 nucleotides read TGCGCCAGCCGGGGACTAGCGGGAGGTTCCGGGGAGCTGTTTTTT. Translation: CASRGLAGGSGELFF.

The chain joins TRBV18 to TRBJ2-2; perhaps TRBD1 as D (6 bases). The CDR3 is 15 amino acids. The germline V gene has CDR1 KGHSH and CDR2 LQKENI. V gave up 2 bases and J gave up 1 base, with 8 bases separating them. The CDR3 loop is CASSPTGKNTGELFF. The CDR3 DNA follows: TGTGCCAGCTCACCAACAGGGAAGAACACCGGGGAGCTGTTTTTT.

The chain has TRBV2 and TRBJ1-2; tentatively, D is TRBD1 (6 bases). V was clipped by 3 bases and J by 8 bases, with 19 bases between them. CDR1 SNHLY and CDR2 FYNNEI come from the germline V gene. The CDR3 is made up of 15 amino acids. The CDR3 DNA reads TGTGCCAGCAGTGACATGGGGGCAATTAAGGACGGCTACACCTTC. Translation gives CASSDMGAIKDGYTF.